This entry features one T cell receptor beta chain sequence. The CDR3 is 12 amino acids. CDR1 and CDR2 (germline): LGHDT, YNNKEL (reference sequence). V was shortened by 1 base and J by 1 base, with 1 base between the two germline ends. The data are from a study of T cells in Graves' hyperthyroidism and ophthalmopathy. TCR beta CDR3 region amplification was performed from RNA transcripts. The HTBI set primed first-round TCR CDR3 RT-PCR. TCRdb redid the calling of the multiplex PCR reads with MiXCR, one entry per CDR3 protein. The repertoire holds approximately 360,000 distinct CDR3 sequences, with 25% as singletons.

The rearrangement links TRBV3-1 to TRBJ1-1; D is ambiguous. The sequence derives from a man between 45 and 60 years old with Graves' hyperthyroidism. Sequencing was done on a sample of blood. CDR3 sequence: CASSQANTEAFF. In DNA, the CDR3 is TGTGCCAGCAGCCAAGCGAACACTGAAGCTTTCTTT.